The clone carrying this TCR beta chain was seen ten or more times. The data were taken from a study of T-cell reconstitution after alpha-beta-depleted transplantation in children. Germline CDR1 is ENHRY and CDR2 is SYGVKD. V was trimmed by 10 bases and J by 0 bases, leaving 10 bases between them. The CDR3 sequence is 12 residues long. The TCRbeta library incorporated unique molecular identifiers. TCRdb reanalysed the PCR reads using MiXCR and keeps one entry per CDR3 protein. Counted here are hundreds of thousands of distinct CDR3 sequences, over 15% occurring once; the ten biggest clones make up 0.85% to 1.3%.

Sequencing used PBMCs from the stem cell graft donor, obtained from the stem cell graft. The sequence derives from a human donor who donated a stem cell graft to a child with acute myeloid leukemia. The genes are TRBV10-3 and TRBJ2-7, with D possibly being TRBD1 (5 bases). The CDR3, as DNA: TGTGCCACCTCTGACAGCTCCTACGAGCAGTACTTC. Translated: CATSDSSYEQYF.